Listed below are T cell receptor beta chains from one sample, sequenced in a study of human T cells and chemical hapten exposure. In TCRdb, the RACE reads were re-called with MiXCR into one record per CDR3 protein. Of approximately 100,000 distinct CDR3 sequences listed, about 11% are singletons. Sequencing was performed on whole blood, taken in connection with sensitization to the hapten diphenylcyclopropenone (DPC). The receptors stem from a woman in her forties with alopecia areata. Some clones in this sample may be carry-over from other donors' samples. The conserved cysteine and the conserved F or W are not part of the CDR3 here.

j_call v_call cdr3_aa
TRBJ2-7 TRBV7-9 ASSPAGYEQY
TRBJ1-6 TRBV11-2 ASRQGTGGAPLH
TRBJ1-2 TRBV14 ASSQRGTGGAEGYT
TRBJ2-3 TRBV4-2 ASSPRVGGDTQY
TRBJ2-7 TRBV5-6 ASSEAAYEQY
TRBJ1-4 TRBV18 ASSPSKAEKLF
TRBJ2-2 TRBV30 AWRLGGARTGELF
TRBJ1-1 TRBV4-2 ASSQVTGMRETEAF
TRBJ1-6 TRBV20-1 SASLARAGGSVSSPLH
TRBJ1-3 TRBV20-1 SARDGRRRNTIY
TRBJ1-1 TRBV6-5 ASSPPPRKRSGLNTEAF
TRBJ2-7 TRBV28 ASSLETGGLAGEQY
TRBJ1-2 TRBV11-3 ASSQMTGSQLNYGYT
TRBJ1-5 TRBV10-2 ASSEVAYSNQPQH
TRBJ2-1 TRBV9 ASSLDPNEQF
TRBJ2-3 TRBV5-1 ASSPRNPSTDTQY
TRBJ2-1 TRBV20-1 SALGTSGGSYNEQF
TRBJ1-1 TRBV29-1 SVEVYTEAF
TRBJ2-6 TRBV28 ASTTGGGNLGANVLT
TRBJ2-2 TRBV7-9 ASSLIGDTGELF
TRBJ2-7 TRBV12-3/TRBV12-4 ASSRGLAGTTYEQY
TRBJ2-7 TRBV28 ASRTTVYEQY
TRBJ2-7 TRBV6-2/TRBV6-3 ASSSSRLAGGRSYEQY
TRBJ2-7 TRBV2 ASRTQGKGYEQY